This T cell receptor beta chain was sequenced during a study of T-cell memory formation after mild COVID-19. Study-wide results and caveats: The pre-infection memory compartment contained some responding clones, suggesting cross-reactive memory joined. A balance of CD4 and CD8 characterized clones contracting day 15 to 85, whereas later expanders leaned CD4+.

In germline, CDR1 is KGHSH, CDR2 LQKENI. This CDR3 contains 16 residues. J was trimmed by 1 base and V by 3 bases; bases with no gene match: 5. From 5'RACE with constant-segment primers came TCR alpha and TCR beta cDNA libraries that carried sample barcodes and UMIs. TCRdb processed the 5' RACE reads anew with MiXCR; each CDR3 protein has one entry. The sample holds about 350,000 distinct CDR3 sequences, roughly 13% seen once. As concerns this clonotype: Antigen: not known.

V gene TRBV18 combines with J gene TRBJ1-5; 8 bases match TRBD1. This clonotype was obtained from a man aged 18 to 30 who had mild COVID-19 (a few samples of this study predate the infection). Cell type and time point are not known. Sequenced: PBMCs or a T cell subset sorted from them (not recorded which). CDR3 coding DNA: TGTGCCAGCTCACCTCAGGGGGCGTCGAGCAATCAGCCCCAGCATTTT. It encodes CASSPQGASSNQPQHF.